The 14 T cell receptor beta chains given below trace back to one sample, sequenced in a study of blood T cell repertoires in COVID-19. Some clones are missing from TCRdb's copy, which holds only in-frame ones; the method was immunoSEQ multiplex PCR. The data contain 100,000 to 110,000 clones, around 81% of them singletons. Sequenced: peripheral blood. These receptors originate from a man aged 45 to 65 with active or convalescent COVID-19.

The rearrangement uses TRBV24-1 and TRBJ2-5; 7 bases are a match to TRBD1. The V gene end was trimmed by 5 bases and the J gene end by 3 bases; junction bases not matched to a gene: 8. Germline V lookup: CDR1 KGHDR, CDR2 SFDVKD. The CDR3 consists of 15 residues. In DNA, the CDR3 is TGTGCCACCAGTGTTATGGGACAGACCAAAGAGACCCAGTACTTC. It codes for CATSVMGQTKETQYF.

The chain is built from TRBV2 and TRBJ2-7; 7 nucleotides line up with TRBD1. Germline V gives CDR1 SNHLY, CDR2 FYNNEI. Germline trimming cut 4 bases from V and 1 base from J; bases unmatched to any gene: 4. The CDR3 totals 14 residues. The CDR3 DNA follows: TGTGCCAGCAGTGCTAACAGGGGATCCTACGAGCAGTACTTC. Translation gives CASSANRGSYEQYF. Using reference TRBV2 and TRBJ2-7 for the parts outside the CDR3, the full variable domain is EPEVTQTPSHQVTQMGQEVILRCVPISNHLYFYWYRQILGQKVEFLVSFYNNEISEKSEIFDDQFSVERPDGSNFTLKIRSTKLEDSAMYFCASSANRGSYEQYFGPGTRLTVT.

Note on this clone: Distinct nucleotide sequences in the sample also encode this CDR3. The chain uses TRBV5-4 and TRBJ2-7; no clear D. The CDR3 loop spans 14 amino acids. Germline CDR1 and CDR2: SGHNT and YYREEE (reference sequence). Trimming took off 4 bases at V and 2 bases at J, with 13 bases between the two ends. CDR3 sequence (DNA): TGTGCCAGCAGCCCCCGAGGCGGAGCCTACGAGCAGTACTTC. It specifies CASSPRGGAYEQYF.

This clone occurred a few times. This rearrangement joins TRBV7-4 to TRBJ2-7; 9 bases match TRBD1. The ends lost 6 bases at V and 5 bases at J; junction bases unmatched: 8. Germline V gives CDR1 SGHVT, CDR2 SQSDAQ. The CDR3 has 14 amino acids. The CDR3 nucleotides read TGTGCCAGCAGAACCGGGACAGGGTGGCACGAGCAGTACTTC. It encodes CASRTGTGWHEQYF. Drawing the rest from reference TRBV7-4 and TRBJ2-7, the complete variable domain is GAGVSQSPRYKVAKRGRDVALRCDSISGHVTLYWYRQTLGQGSEVLTYSQSDAQRDKSGRPSGRFSAERPERSVSTLKIQRTEQGDSAVYLCASRTGTGWHEQYFGPGTRLTVT.

V and J are TRBV29-1 and TRBJ1-1; D not resolved. The CDR3 spans 11 residues. CDR1 is SQVTM and CDR2 is ANQGSEA in the germline V gene. Trimming stripped 6 bases from V and 2 bases from J, with 7 bases between. The CDR3 protein is CSVPGNTEAFF. The CDR3 DNA reads as TGCAGCGTCCCGGGAAACACTGAAGCTTTCTTT.

This chain uses TRBV6-9 with TRBJ1-5, with D perhaps matching TRBD1 (5 bases). V was trimmed by 2 bases and J by 0 bases, leaving 17 bases between them. The CDR3 extends over 18 amino acids. Germline values: CDR1 MNHGY, CDR2 SVAAGI. Here the CDR3 reads CASSYPRQLKNSNQPQHF. DNA of the CDR3: TGTGCCAGCAGTTATCCGAGACAGCTAAAAAATAGCAATCAGCCCCAGCATTTT.

The chain employs TRBV19 and TRBJ1-2; no clear D. The ends were cut back, 8 bases at V and 7 bases at J, with 23 bases in the middle. The length of the CDR3 is 15 residues. Germline lookup yields CDR1 LNHDA and CDR2 SQIVND (reference sequence). CDR3 sequence: CASGSPGEGRFGYTF. In DNA, the CDR3 is TGTGCCAGTGGATCCCCCGGGGAGGGAAGGTTTGGCTACACCTTC.

With regard to this clone: Its ends do not fully match the called genes, so a read error is possible. This sample includes further DNA sequences coding for the same CDR3. This chain joins TRBV4-1 and TRBJ2-6; tentative D call: TRBD1 (6 bases). Germline V lookup: CDR1 MGHRA, CDR2 YSYEKL. This CDR3 has 13 residues. The CDR3 region has the DNA TGCGCTAGCAGCCAAGAAGGGGGAAGCGTCCTGACTTTC. It is translated as CASSQEGGSVLTF.

This clone was detected only once. This chain joins TRBV5-1 and TRBJ2-2; D may be TRBD2 (6 bases). Germline V lookup: CDR1 SGHRS, CDR2 YFSETQ. The CDR3 runs to 14 residues. V lost 0 bases and J 4 bases, leaving 7 bases between the germline ends. CDR3 sequence (DNA): TGCGCCAGCAGCTTGGAGCGGGTCACCGGGGAGCTGTTTTTT. Encoded protein: CASSLERVTGELFF.

The J gene is TRBJ1-2, the V gene TRBV30; 11 bases line up with TRBD1. Germline CDR1 and CDR2: GTSNPN and SVGIG (reference sequence). The CDR3 is 17 amino acids. V dropped 0 bases and J dropped 4; count of bases not matched to a gene: 10. The CDR3 DNA reads TGTGCCTGGAGTGTACGTGTTTTGGGACAGGGGGGCTATGGCTACACCTTC. Translation: CAWSVRVLGQGGYGYTF.

The rearrangement uses TRBV2 and TRBJ1-4, with D hard to call. The length of the CDR3 is 12 residues. Trimming took off 2 bases at V and 7 bases at J, with 5 bases between the two ends. Looked up from germline, CDR1 is SNHLY and CDR2 is FYNNEI. In nucleotides, the CDR3 is TGTGCCAGCAGTGAATTCCGTGAAAAACTGTTTTTT. It specifies CASSEFREKLFF.

The rearrangement joins TRBV7-2 to TRBJ1-2; maybe TRBD1 (5 bases). V was cut by 3 bases and J by 6 bases, with 11 bases left in between. From germline, CDR1 is SGHTA and CDR2 FQGNSA. The CDR3 extends over 13 amino acids. In DNA form, the CDR3 reads TGTGCCAGCAGCTTTTCCAGGGAGGATGGCTACACCTTC. This sequence encodes CASSFSREDGYTF.

V usage is TRBV6-5 and J usage is TRBJ2-7; D ambiguous. Germline V gene sequence: CDR1 MNHEY, CDR2 SVGAGI. The CDR3 has 14 residues. V was cut by 5 bases and J by 0 bases, with 11 bases left in between. In nucleotides, the CDR3 is TGTGCCAGCAGTATCCTTTCGGGCTCCTACGAGCAGTACTTC. It encodes CASSILSGSYEQYF.

The CDR3 coding sequence is TGTGCCACCAGTGATCCCCGGGACAGGGGGACTGAGCAGTTCTTC. Translating it yields CATSDPRDRGTEQFF. V is TRBV24-1 and J is TRBJ2-1; 11 bases fit TRBD1. Germline lookup yields CDR1 KGHDR and CDR2 SFDVKD. There are 15 residues in the CDR3. The V and J ends lost 3 bases and 9 bases, in that order; junction bases with no gene match: 6.